This T cell receptor beta chain derives from a study of blood T cells in healthy people across ages. Whole-study context: T cells yielded about one barcoded beta molecule per two cells through template switching.

Per the germline V gene, CDR1 is SGHDT and CDR2 is YYEEEE. Trimming took 2 bases from V and 1 from J, leaving 13 bases between them. This CDR3 spans 15 amino acids. This clonotype was observed a handful of times. The antigen is unknown. Healthy Caucasian individuals from Russia aged about 6 to 100 were enrolled as donors. The sample, about 10 milliliters of peripheral blood, was drawn from each donor. Using a J-beta primer mix together with a sample-barcoded 5' primer, a second PCR was run for about 7 to 12 cycles. TCRdb reprocessed the 5' RACE reads via MiXCR and lists one record per CDR3 protein. The table records approximately 900,000 distinct CDR3 sequences, around 49% of them present only once. General study findings and limits: The study lacked donor CMV status, which possibly confounded expanded clonotype changes.

The genes are TRBV5-6 and TRBJ2-7, with D possibly called TRBD1 or TRBD2 (5 bases each). Sequenced input: blood. The clonotype comes from a man in his thirties or forties in good health. As DNA, the CDR3 is TGTGCCAGCAGCTTACAGTGGGGGTTGTCCTACGAGCAGTACTTC. Its protein is CASSLQWGLSYEQYF.